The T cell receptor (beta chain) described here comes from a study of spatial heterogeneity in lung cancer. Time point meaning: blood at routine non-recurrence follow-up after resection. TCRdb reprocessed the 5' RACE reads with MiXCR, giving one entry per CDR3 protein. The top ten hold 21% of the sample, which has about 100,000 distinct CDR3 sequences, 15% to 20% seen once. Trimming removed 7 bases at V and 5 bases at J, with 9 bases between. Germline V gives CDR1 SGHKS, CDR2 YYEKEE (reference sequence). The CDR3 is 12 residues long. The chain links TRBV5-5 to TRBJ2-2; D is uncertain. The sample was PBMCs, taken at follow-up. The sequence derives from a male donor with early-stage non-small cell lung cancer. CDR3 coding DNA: TGTGCCAGCTCGCTCATTACCGGGGAGCTGTTTTTT. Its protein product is CASSLITGELFF.